Described below is a single T cell receptor beta chain sequence and its context. The CDR3 is 15 amino acids. The V segment lost 8 bases and the J segment 2 bases; nucleotides outside the gene matches: 13. Germline lookup yields CDR1 GTSNPN and CDR2 SVGIG (reference sequence). Sequenced by immunoSEQ multiplex PCR; TCRdb stores in-frame clones only, minus some. The sample contains some 68,000 clones, approximately 91% of which appear only once. The sample is drawn from a study of T cell changes during pregnancy in multiple sclerosis. This TCR was recovered from a female donor with multiple sclerosis, enrolled in a pregnancy study. Source: peripheral blood, taken in the second trimester of pregnancy. The rearrangement links TRBV30 to TRBJ2-5; 8 positions agree with TRBD2. CDR3 in DNA: TGTGCCGGGGGAGATGGACTAGCCCGTCAAGAGACCCAGTACTTC. It yields the protein CAGGDGLARQETQYF.